These 8 T cell receptor beta chains originate from one sample sequenced in a study of OX40 agonist ivuxolimab in advanced cancers. Only in-frame clones appear in the TCRdb table, and some are missing; sequencing was by immunoSEQ multiplex PCR. The sample consists of fewer than 100,000 clones, about nine tenths of them appearing once. The specimen comprised CD4+ or CD8+ T cells sorted from blood, sampled in a trial of the OX40 agonist ivuxolimab. The source of these receptors is an adult with an advanced solid tumor such as melanoma, head and neck, liver or kidney cancer.

This clone was recorded a few times. CDR3 amino acids: CASSLLRQGGGYTF. DNA for the CDR3: TGTGCCAGCAGTTTATTAAGGCAGGGAGGTGGCTACACCTTC. V usage is TRBV28 and J usage is TRBJ1-2; tentative D call: TRBD1 (5 bases). The germline CDR1 and CDR2 sequences are MDHEN and SYDVKM. Between the trimmed V and J ends, which lost 1 base and 7 bases, there was a span of 13 bases. The CDR3 consists of 14 residues.

The CDR3 protein is CASSRTGDTEAFF. In nucleotides, the CDR3 is TGTGCCAGCAGCCGGACAGGGGACACTGAAGCTTTCTTT. This chain joins TRBV5-4 and TRBJ1-1; 9 bases agree with TRBD1. The CDR3 runs 13 residues. Unmatched junction bases numbered 1, after V lost 4 bases and J lost 3 bases. Germline assignment: CDR1 SGHNT and CDR2 YYREEE (reference sequence).

The V call is TRBV5-1, the J call TRBJ1-3, with a possible D match to TRBD1 (5 bases). Trimming removed 4 bases from V and 2 bases from J, with 16 bases in between. Looked up from germline, CDR1 is SGHRS and CDR2 is YFSETQ. CDR3 size: 16 residues. The CDR3 here is CASSQDEGLAGNTIYF. As DNA, the CDR3 is TGCGCCAGCAGCCAGGATGAGGGGCTTGCTGGAAACACCATATATTTT.

The CDR3 DNA sequence: TGTGCCAGCAGTGCACAGGGGGTTTTCTCTGGAAACACCATATATTTT. Amino acid sequence: CASSAQGVFSGNTIYF. This chain links TRBV2 with TRBJ1-3, with TRBD1 identical over 8 bases. The CDR3 runs 16 residues. CDR1 is SNHLY, CDR2 FYNNEI, per germline. Trimming cost V 4 bases and J 0 bases; bases outside gene matches: 5. Full variable domain (rest looked up from reference TRBV2 and TRBJ1-3): EPEVTQTPSHQVTQMGQEVILRCVPISNHLYFYWYRQILGQKVEFLVSFYNNEISEKSEIFDDQFSVERPDGSNFTLKIRSTKLEDSAMYFCASSAQGVFSGNTIYFGEGSWLTVV.

The rearrangement uses TRBV29-1 and TRBJ2-2; D perhaps matches TRBD1 (9 bases). The CDR3 is made up of 15 amino acids. V dropped 4 bases and J dropped 7 bases, with 19 bases sitting between them. The germline V gene encodes CDR1 SQVTM and CDR2 ANQGSEA. Here the CDR3 reads CSVGSGTGMVGELFF. Written as DNA, the CDR3 is TGCAGCGTTGGTAGCGGGACAGGGATGGTCGGGGAGCTGTTTTTT.

This clone showed up just once. V usage is TRBV7-9 and J usage is TRBJ2-3; D is uncertain. Germline V gene lookup returns CDR1 SEHNR and CDR2 FQNEAQ (reference sequence). This CDR3 is 14 amino acids long. V lost 3 bases, J lost 1 base, and 8 bases lay in between. CDR3 bases: TGTGCCAGCAGCTTGTTGGGCGGCACAGATACGCAGTATTTT. This translates into CASSLLGGTDTQYF.

The chain employs TRBV7-9 and TRBJ2-2, with 12 nucleotides matching TRBD2. There are 18 residues in the CDR3. J gave up 5 bases and V 5 bases, and 12 bases lay outside the gene matches. Germline CDR1 is SEHNR and CDR2 is FQNEAQ (reference sequence). The CDR3 DNA is TGTGCCAGCAGCCCGCCCCTGACTAGCGGGAGAAGTACCGGGGAGCTGTTTTTT. Amino acids: CASSPPLTSGRSTGELFF.

This clone was seen just once. The chain uses TRBV7-3 and TRBJ2-1, with 7 bases fitting TRBD1. CDR3 length equals 16 residues. Germline V CDR1 and CDR2: SGHTA, FQGTGA. Trimming removed 2 bases from V and 0 bases from J; junction bases left unmatched: 4. The DNA of the CDR3 is TGTGCCAGCAGCTTATCAGGGGGAAGCTCCTACAATGAGCAGTTCTTC. Translating gives CASSLSGGSSYNEQFF. Based on the CDR3 plus reference TRBV7-3 and TRBJ2-1, the full variable domain is GAGVSQTPSNKVTEKGKYVELRCDPISGHTALYWYRQSLGQGPEFLIYFQGTGAADDSGLPNDRFFAVRPEGSVSTLKIQRTERGDSAVYLCASSLSGGSSYNEQFFGPGTRLTVL.